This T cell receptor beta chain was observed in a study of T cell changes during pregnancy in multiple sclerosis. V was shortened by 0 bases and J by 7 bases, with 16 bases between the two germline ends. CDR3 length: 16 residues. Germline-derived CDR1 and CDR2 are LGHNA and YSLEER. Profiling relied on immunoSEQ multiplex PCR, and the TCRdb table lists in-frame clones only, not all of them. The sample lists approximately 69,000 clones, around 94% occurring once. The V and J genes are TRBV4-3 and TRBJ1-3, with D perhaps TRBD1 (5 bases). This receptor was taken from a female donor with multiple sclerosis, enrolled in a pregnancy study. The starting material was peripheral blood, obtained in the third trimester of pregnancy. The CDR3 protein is CASSQEIGDWSNTIYF. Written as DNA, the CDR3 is TGCGCCAGCAGCCAAGAGATCGGGGACTGGAGTAACACCATATATTTT.